A single sample is the source of the 18 T cell receptor beta chains below, sequenced in a study of CD8+CD57+ T cells in acquired aplastic anemia. Flow cytometry had shown expanded CD8+CD57+ cells in the patients chosen for sequencing. Investigators profiled TCR beta VDJ and CDR3 from genomic DNA template. MiXCR, applied by TCRdb to the reads, yields one record per CDR3 protein. The table lists a few hundred thousand distinct CDR3 sequences, approximately 32% of them singletons. The source material was sorted CD4+, CD8+, or CD8+CD57+ T cells (not recorded which) from PBMCs. These receptors all stem from a human donor with aplastic anemia.

The rearrangement uses TRBV6-1 and TRBJ1-4, with TRBD1 matching 7 bases. There are 14 residues in the CDR3. Germline CDR1 and CDR2: MNHNS and SASEGT. Trimming removed 7 bases from V and 7 bases from J; junction bases left unmatched: 9. CDR3 sequence (DNA): TGTGCCAGCACCCGGGGGACAGATACTGAAAAACTGTTTTTT. Its protein is CASTRGTDTEKLFF.

The count of this clonotype is one. The rearrangement links TRBV20-1 to TRBJ1-1; a possible D gene is TRBD1 (5 bases). Germline CDR1 reads DFQATT; CDR2 reads SNEGSKA (reference sequence). CDR3 length equals 12 residues. V was clipped by 6 bases and J by 11 bases, with 19 bases between them. CDR3 amino acids: CSARLGDSDAFF. As DNA, the CDR3 is TGCAGTGCCAGGCTCGGGGACTCGGACGCTTTCTTT.

This clonotype was found many times. The chain joins TRBV29-1 to TRBJ2-7; D call uncertain. V was cut by 3 bases and J by 7 bases, with 13 bases left in between. The CDR3 has 12 residues. Germline CDR1 is SQVTM and CDR2 is ANQGSEA. The CDR3 region has the DNA TGCAGCGTTGATTCACCCCAAGGGGAGCAGTACTTC. Protein sequence: CSVDSPQGEQYF.

This chain uses TRBV19 with TRBJ2-2; D possibly corresponds to TRBD1 (7 bases). The germline gives CDR1 LNHDA, CDR2 SQIVND (reference sequence). Trimming pared 5 bases from V and 6 bases from J, leaving 22 bases between. The CDR3 extends over 17 amino acids. CDR3 amino acids: CASSPRAGGSGAGELFF. Here the CDR3 DNA reads TGTGCCAGTAGTCCCCGGGCAGGGGGGTCTGGGGCCGGGGAGCTGTTTTTT.

The chain has TRBV25-1 and TRBJ1-2; TRBD1 matches at 8 bases. Germline CDR1 and CDR2: MGHDK and SYGVNS. V gave up 4 bases and J gave up 5 bases; unmatched junction bases: 9. The CDR3 covers 15 residues. Here the CDR3 DNA reads TGTGCCAGCAGTGCATACGACAGGGGCCAATATGGCTACACCTTC. Amino acids: CASSAYDRGQYGYTF.

This chain connects TRBV7-3 to TRBJ1-5; 9 positions agree with TRBD1. Germline CDR1 is SGHTA and CDR2 is FQGTGA. V lost 5 bases and J lost 5; bases outside the gene matches: 10. The CDR3 runs to 16 residues. The CDR3 here is CASSPIGQGRYQPQHF. As DNA, the CDR3 is TGTGCCAGCAGCCCAATAGGACAGGGGAGGTATCAGCCCCAGCATTTT.

A remark on this clonotype: A read error may be the cause here, since a much bigger clone is one base away. The CDR3 ends on some other residue instead of the conserved phenylalanine or tryptophan, so this is likely a read error. This chain joins TRBV7-3 and TRBJ2-7; 13 positions agree with TRBD2. The CDR3 spans 17 residues. The J segment lost 0 bases and the V segment lost 5 bases, leaving 7 bases of the junction unmatched. CDR1 is SGHTA, CDR2 FQGTGA, per germline. This CDR3 reads CASSPTSGGTSSYEQYL. The CDR3 region has the DNA TGTGCCAGCAGCCCGACTAGCGGGGGGACGAGCTCCTACGAGCAGTACCTC.

This clonotype was detected ten times or more. The V gene is TRBV2, the J gene TRBJ1-1; perhaps TRBD1 as D (5 bases). This CDR3 is built from 14 residues. CDR1 is SNHLY, CDR2 FYNNEI, per germline. Trimming took off 3 bases at V and 4 bases at J, with 12 bases between the two ends. CDR3 residues: CASSEEGSSTEAFF. Here the CDR3 DNA reads TGTGCCAGCAGTGAGGAGGGGAGTAGCACTGAAGCTTTCTTT.

This clonotype was found many times. The rearrangement links TRBV20-1 to TRBJ2-5; TRBD1 matches at 8 bases. The V segment lost 7 bases and the J segment 2 bases; nucleotides outside the gene matches: 6. This CDR3 is built from 13 residues. The germline gives CDR1 DFQATT, CDR2 SNEGSKA (reference sequence). CDR3: CSGSQGAQETQYF. The CDR3 coding sequence is TGCAGTGGGTCGCAGGGGGCGCAAGAGACCCAGTACTTC.

This chain links TRBV6-1 with TRBJ2-7; 7 bases align to TRBD1. V shed 4 bases and J 3 bases; nucleotides not matched to a gene: 12. Germline V gene data show CDR1 as MNHNS and CDR2 as SASEGT. CDR3 length equals 16 residues. In DNA, the CDR3 is TGTGCCAGCAGTGCCAAGGGGGCCCAACTTCTCTACGAGCAGTACTTC. Its translation: CASSAKGAQLLYEQYF.

This clonotype was seen once. With a much larger clone just one base away, this may be a read error. The gene calls are TRBV20-1 and TRBJ2-7; TRBD2 matches at 9 bases. The CDR3 sequence is 15 residues long. Germline V gene sequence: CDR1 DFQATT, CDR2 SNEGSKA (reference sequence). CDR3 sequence: CSARESASGAYERYF. The CDR3 nucleotides read TGCAGTGCTAGAGAAAGTGCTAGCGGGGCCTACGAGCGGTACTTC.

In its sample, this clonotype was seen many times. The rearrangement uses TRBV20-1 and TRBJ1-2, with TRBD1 matching 7 bases. The CDR3 is 15 residues long. The germline V gene encodes CDR1 DFQATT and CDR2 SNEGSKA (reference sequence). V was pared by 6 bases and J by 8 bases, with 18 bases of the junction left unmatched. CDR3 sequence reads: CSAREGATMLRGYTF. CDR3 bases: TGCAGTGCCAGGGAGGGGGCGACTATGTTGCGCGGCTACACCTTC.

V and J are TRBV5-1 and TRBJ1-5, with 7 bases lining up with TRBD1. This CDR3 contains 15 residues. Germline CDR1 and CDR2: SGHRS and YFSETQ. V was clipped by 3 bases and J by 0 bases; unmatched bases: 3. This chain's CDR3 is CASSSGQDSNQPQHF. The CDR3 nucleotides are TGCGCCAGCAGCTCCGGACAGGATAGCAATCAGCCCCAGCATTTT. Based on the CDR3 plus reference TRBV5-1 and TRBJ1-5, the full variable domain is KAGVTQTPRYLIKTRGQQVTLSCSPISGHRSVSWYQQTPGQGLQFLFEYFSETQRNKGNFPGRFSGRQFSNSRSEMNVSTLELGDSALYLCASSSGQDSNQPQHFGDGTRLSIL.

A few counts support this clonotype. The V gene is TRBV12-3 or TRBV12-4, the J gene TRBJ1-3, with unresolved D. Trimming shortened V by 6 bases and J by 0 bases, and 12 bases separated the two germline ends. The CDR3 is 15 residues long. DNA of the CDR3: TGTGCCAGCAGATACGGACGGATCTCTGGAAACACCATATATTTT. Its protein is CASRYGRISGNTIYF.

The chain employs TRBV20-1 and TRBJ2-1; 10 bases map to TRBD2. J lost 7 bases, V lost 2 bases, and 17 bases had no gene match. CDR3 length equals 18 residues. CDR1 DFQATT and CDR2 SNEGSKA come from the germline V gene (reference sequence). This CDR3 is CSARSLVGLARDGNEQFF. The CDR3 bases are TGCAGTGCTAGATCTCTTGTGGGACTAGCGAGGGATGGGAATGAGCAGTTCTTC.

This chain uses TRBV5-1 with TRBJ2-1, with TRBD1 as a possible D gene (9 bases). V shed 6 bases and J shed 10 bases, with 23 bases lying between them. The CDR3 runs to 15 residues. Germline CDR1 SGHRS, CDR2 YFSETQ. The CDR3 nucleotides are TGCGCCAGCACCCGGGGGGGACAGGGACAATCGGAGCAGTTCTTC. Its protein product is CASTRGGQGQSEQFF.

Note on this clonotype: A much larger clone sits a single nucleotide away, making a read error possible. DNA of the CDR3: TGTGCCAGTGGCGTGACAGTGGGTCCAGAGACCCAGTACTTC. Translation: CASGVTVGPETQYF. The rearrangement joins TRBV19 to TRBJ2-5, with TRBD1 as a possible D gene (5 bases). The V end lost 8 bases, the J end lost 4 bases, and 17 bases lay between the germline ends. The germline V gene encodes CDR1 LNHDA and CDR2 SQIVND (reference sequence). The CDR3 loop spans 14 amino acids.

This clonotype was seen at least ten times. The chain recombines TRBV15 with TRBJ1-1; D gene ambiguous. CDR1 is LNHNV, CDR2 YYDKDF, per germline (reference sequence). The CDR3 has 15 residues. V was trimmed by 4 bases and J by 2 bases, leaving 14 bases between them. Here the CDR3 DNA reads TGTGCCACCAGCACGTCCCGGACCGAAAACACTGAAGCTTTCTTT. It encodes CATSTSRTENTEAFF.